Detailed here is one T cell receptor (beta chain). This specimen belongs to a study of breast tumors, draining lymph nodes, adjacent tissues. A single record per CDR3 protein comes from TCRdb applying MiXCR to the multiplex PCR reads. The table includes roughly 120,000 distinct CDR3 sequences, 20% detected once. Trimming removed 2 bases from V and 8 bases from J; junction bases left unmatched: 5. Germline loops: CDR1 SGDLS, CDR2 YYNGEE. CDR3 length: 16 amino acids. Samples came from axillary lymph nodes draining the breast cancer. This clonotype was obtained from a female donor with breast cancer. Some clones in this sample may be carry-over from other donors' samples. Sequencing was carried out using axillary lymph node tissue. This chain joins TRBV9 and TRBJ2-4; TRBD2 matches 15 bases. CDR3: CASSVGTSGRNDIQYF. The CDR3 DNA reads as TGTGCCAGCAGCGTGGGGACTAGCGGGAGGAATGACATTCAGTACTTC.